This entry concerns a single T cell receptor beta chain. Its antigen is unidentified. CDR1 is SEHNR and CDR2 is FQNEAQ in the germline V gene (reference sequence). V was trimmed by 3 bases and J by 10 bases, leaving 7 bases between them. This CDR3 is built from 11 residues. Only in-frame clones appear in the TCRdb table, and some are missing; sequencing was by immunoSEQ multiplex PCR. Of more than 85,000 clones in the sample, about 92% are singletons; the top ten hold approximately 0.32%. The data are from a study of siplizumab effects on memory and regulatory T cells. Whole-study findings and limits: The authors mapped only a minor fraction of alloreactive clones to unstimulated subsets. It seemed that naive T cells were more diverse than memory cells and were major contributors to the alloresponse. Mappable alloreactive CD4+ clones were on average 68.8% Treg-derived with siplizumab, roughly 30% in controls.

V and J are TRBV7-9 and TRBJ2-1, with D hard to call. The material sequenced was CD4+ T cells sorted from blood. The sequence was collected from a human donor in good health. CDR3 region: CASSFLGEQFF. The CDR3, as DNA: TGTGCCAGCAGCTTTCTTGGAGAGCAGTTCTTC.